This TCR beta chain was observed in a study of cytomegalovirus exposure and HLA in healthy donors. Study conclusions and caveats: Several of the most significant clusters were apparently associated with common viral pathogens in a later analysis.

Germline V CDR1 and CDR2: MDHEN, SYDVKM. This CDR3 is 16 amino acids long. The V gene lost 2 bases and the J gene lost 5 bases, with 16 bases spanning the gap. 13 Jbeta primers and 60 Vbeta primers were used for the PCR. Sequenced by immunoSEQ multiplex PCR; TCRdb stores in-frame clones only, minus some. The profile shows around 130,000 clones, around 78% of them singletons. Concerning this clone itself: What it binds is unknown.

The receptor comes from a woman in her forties in good health and CMV-seronegative. What was sequenced was PBMCs. The chain carries TRBV28 and TRBJ1-5; D is possibly TRBD1 (6 bases). The CDR3 protein is CASSLPPPGGDQPQHF. The CDR3 coding sequence is TGTGCCAGCAGTTTACCCCCTCCTGGGGGCGATCAGCCCCAGCATTTT. Supplemented by reference TRBV28 and TRBJ1-5, the full variable domain reads DVKVTQSSRYLVKRTGEKVFLECVQDMDHENMFWYRQDPGLGLRLIYFSYDVKMKEKGDIPEGYSVSREKKERFSLILESASTNQTSMYLCASSLPPPGGDQPQHFGDGTRLSIL.